Listed below are T cell receptor beta chains from one sample, sequenced in a study of blood T cell repertoires in COVID-19. TCRdb's table, derived via immunoSEQ multiplex PCR, lists solely in-frame clones and lacks some. Here the sample spans 250,000 or so clones, 85% being singletons. Sequences were obtained from peripheral blood. All receptors derive from a woman aged 55-70 years with active or convalescent COVID-19. The CDR3 runs from the conserved cysteine through the conserved F or W. D genes are given only for firm matches. Not every row has a clone size; where given, it reads once, few, many or a size class.

v_call: TRBV7-2
clone_size: NA
d_call: TRBD2
j_call: TRBJ2-1
cdr3_aa: CASGLGLAGLNEQFF
cdr3_nt: TGTGCCAGCGGACTAGGACTAGCGGGGTTAAATGAGCAGTTCTTC

v_call: TRBV4-2
clone_size: once
d_call: NA
j_call: TRBJ2-4
cdr3_aa: CASSPGQGWTGGAKNIQYF
cdr3_nt: TGTGCCAGCAGCCCCGGGCAAGGATGGACAGGAGGGGCCAAAAACATTCAGTACTTC

v_call: TRBV6-5
clone_size: once
d_call: NA
j_call: TRBJ2-2
cdr3_aa: CASSLQLQGTGELFF
cdr3_nt: TGTGCCAGCAGTCTCCAACTACAGGGAACCGGGGAGCTGTTTTTT

v_call: TRBV7-9
clone_size: NA
d_call: NA
j_call: TRBJ1-1
cdr3_aa: CASSIEVGRTEAFF
cdr3_nt: TGTGCCAGCAGCATCGAGGTTGGGAGGACTGAAGCTTTCTTT

v_call: TRBV10-1
clone_size: NA
d_call: NA
j_call: TRBJ2-1
cdr3_aa: CASSGGGGSNEQFF
cdr3_nt: TGCGCCAGCAGCGGGGGTGGGGGAAGCAATGAGCAGTTCTTC

v_call: TRBV5-4
clone_size: NA
d_call: TRBD1
j_call: TRBJ1-2
cdr3_aa: CASSTGQGGYGYTF
cdr3_nt: TGTGCCAGCAGCACTGGACAGGGCGGCTATGGCTACACCTTC

v_call: TRBV11-3
clone_size: NA
d_call: NA
j_call: TRBJ1-1
cdr3_aa: CASSLVAVGTEAFF
cdr3_nt: TGTGCCAGCAGCTTAGTTGCGGTTGGCACTGAAGCTTTCTTT

v_call: TRBV7-2
clone_size: NA
d_call: TRBD2
j_call: TRBJ2-3
cdr3_aa: CASSYTSGDPGTDTQYF
cdr3_nt: TGTGCCAGCAGCTACACTAGCGGGGATCCTGGCACAGATACGCAGTATTTT

v_call: TRBV11-2
clone_size: NA
d_call: NA
j_call: TRBJ2-7
cdr3_aa: CASRGRRDEQYF
cdr3_nt: TGTGCCAGCAGGGGGCGAAGGGACGAGCAGTACTTC

v_call: TRBV4-2
clone_size: NA
d_call: NA
j_call: TRBJ2-7
cdr3_aa: CASSLDSNRPYEQYF
cdr3_nt: TGTGCCAGCAGCCTGGACTCGAACCGCCCCTACGAGCAGTACTTC

v_call: TRBV6-5
clone_size: NA
d_call: TRBD1
j_call: TRBJ2-5
cdr3_aa: CASSYGTELGTQYF
cdr3_nt: TGTGCCAGCAGTTACGGGACAGAACTCGGGACCCAGTACTTC

v_call: TRBV3-1/TRBV3-2
clone_size: NA
d_call: NA
j_call: TRBJ2-2
cdr3_aa: CASSQAIIRQNNTGELFF
cdr3_nt: TGTGCCAGCAGCCAAGCTATAATCCGACAGAATAACACCGGGGAGCTGTTTTTT

v_call: TRBV6-5
clone_size: few
d_call: NA
j_call: TRBJ2-7
cdr3_aa: CASKEDLYEQYF
cdr3_nt: TGTGCCAGCAAGGAGGATCTCTACGAGCAGTACTTC

v_call: TRBV5-4
clone_size: NA
d_call: TRBD2
j_call: TRBJ2-1
cdr3_aa: CATHAGTTYNEQFF
cdr3_nt: TGTGCCACGCACGCCGGGACTACCTACAATGAGCAGTTCTTC

v_call: TRBV6-1
clone_size: NA
d_call: TRBD2
j_call: TRBJ2-1
cdr3_aa: CASSELAGGHLNEQFF
cdr3_nt: TGTGCCAGCAGTGAGCTAGCGGGAGGGCACCTAAATGAGCAGTTCTTC

v_call: TRBV12-5
clone_size: NA
d_call: NA
j_call: TRBJ2-1
cdr3_aa: CASGEDNLLSSYNEQFF
cdr3_nt: TGTGCTAGTGGCGAGGACAACTTGTTGAGCTCCTACAATGAGCAGTTCTTC

v_call: TRBV7-8
clone_size: NA
d_call: NA
j_call: TRBJ1-1
cdr3_aa: CASKNRPGDHMNTEAFF
cdr3_nt: TGTGCCAGCAAAAACCGCCCGGGGGACCACATGAACACTGAAGCTTTCTTT

v_call: TRBV13
clone_size: once
d_call: NA
j_call: TRBJ1-1
cdr3_aa: CASSLGPREAFF
cdr3_nt: TGTGCCAGCAGCTTAGGCCCCCGGGAAGCTTTCTTT

v_call: TRBV11-2
clone_size: NA
d_call: NA
j_call: TRBJ1-1
cdr3_aa: CASSLVVGGGSDTEAFF
cdr3_nt: TGTGCCAGCAGCTTAGTAGTAGGCGGGGGGTCGGACACTGAAGCTTTCTTT

v_call: TRBV6-5
clone_size: NA
d_call: TRBD1
j_call: TRBJ1-1
cdr3_aa: CASRTGRLNTEAFF
cdr3_nt: TGTGCCAGCAGGACAGGGCGGTTGAACACTGAAGCTTTCTTT

v_call: TRBV5-4
clone_size: NA
d_call: NA
j_call: TRBJ1-1
cdr3_aa: CASNWGGRWTEAFF
cdr3_nt: TGTGCCAGCAACTGGGGGGGCCGGTGGACTGAAGCTTTCTTT

v_call: TRBV7-9
clone_size: NA
d_call: TRBD1
j_call: TRBJ1-3
cdr3_aa: CASSSGTGVTSGNTIYF
cdr3_nt: TGTGCCAGCAGCTCCGGGACAGGGGTCACCTCTGGAAACACCATATATTTT

v_call: TRBV6-5
clone_size: NA
d_call: TRBD2
j_call: TRBJ2-2
cdr3_aa: CASQRGGALTGELFF
cdr3_nt: TGTGCCAGCCAACGGGGGGGGGCTCTCACCGGGGAGCTGTTTTTT

v_call: TRBV15
clone_size: NA
d_call: NA
j_call: TRBJ2-1
cdr3_aa: CATSRDSDVSYNEQFF
cdr3_nt: TGTGCCACCAGCAGAGATAGTGATGTGTCCTACAATGAGCAGTTCTTC

v_call: TRBV7-8
clone_size: NA
d_call: NA
j_call: TRBJ1-5
cdr3_aa: CASSVGRGTYQPQHF
cdr3_nt: TGTGCCAGCAGCGTAGGCAGGGGCACCTATCAGCCCCAGCATTTT

v_call: TRBV18
clone_size: once
d_call: TRBD1
j_call: TRBJ1-5
cdr3_aa: CASSRTGASNQPQHF
cdr3_nt: TGTGCCAGCTCGCGGACAGGGGCCAGCAATCAGCCCCAGCATTTT

v_call: TRBV4-2
clone_size: NA
d_call: TRBD1
j_call: TRBJ1-4
cdr3_aa: CASSQDGTETNEKLFF
cdr3_nt: TGTGCCAGCAGCCAAGATGGGACAGAGACTAATGAAAAACTGTTTTTT

v_call: TRBV4-1
clone_size: NA
d_call: TRBD1
j_call: TRBJ1-6
cdr3_aa: CASSQEAGGSPLHF
cdr3_nt: TGCGCCAGCAGCCAAGAGGCAGGGGGTTCACCCCTCCACTTT

v_call: TRBV19
clone_size: NA
d_call: NA
j_call: TRBJ2-2
cdr3_aa: CASSPSAGELFF
cdr3_nt: TGTGCCAGTAGTCCTAGTGCCGGGGAGCTGTTTTTT

v_call: TRBV4-1
clone_size: few
d_call: NA
j_call: TRBJ2-7
cdr3_aa: CASSYGTGTYEQYF
cdr3_nt: TGCGCCAGCAGCTACGGGACTGGAACCTACGAGCAGTACTTC

v_call: TRBV15
clone_size: once
d_call: NA
j_call: TRBJ2-7
cdr3_aa: CATSRGGVGGPSYEQYF
cdr3_nt: TGTGCCACCAGCAGAGGGGGAGTGGGAGGACCCTCCTACGAGCAGTACTTC

v_call: TRBV5-4
clone_size: NA
d_call: NA
j_call: TRBJ1-6
cdr3_aa: CASSRQARSSYNSPLHF
cdr3_nt: TGTGCCAGCAGCAGACAAGCCAGATCCTCCTATAATTCACCCCTCCACTTT

v_call: TRBV19
clone_size: NA
d_call: TRBD1
j_call: TRBJ2-5
cdr3_aa: CASLDRGEPQETQYF
cdr3_nt: TGTGCCAGCCTAGACAGGGGAGAACCGCAAGAGACCCAGTACTTC

v_call: TRBV3-1/TRBV3-2
clone_size: NA
d_call: NA
j_call: TRBJ2-3
cdr3_aa: CASSQDSITQYF
cdr3_nt: TGTGCCAGCAGCCAAGATAGTATTACGCAGTATTTT

v_call: TRBV2
clone_size: few
d_call: NA
j_call: TRBJ1-3
cdr3_aa: CASRAPGAKRDTIYF
cdr3_nt: TGTGCCAGCAGAGCACCTGGGGCCAAGCGGGACACCATATATTTT

v_call: TRBV5-6
clone_size: NA
d_call: TRBD1
j_call: TRBJ2-3
cdr3_aa: CASSFAGTGSGDTQYF
cdr3_nt: TGTGCCAGCAGCTTCGCCGGGACAGGGTCCGGAGATACGCAGTATTTT

v_call: TRBV24-1
clone_size: NA
d_call: NA
j_call: TRBJ1-1
cdr3_aa: CATSGSGRTEAFF
cdr3_nt: TGTGCCACCAGTGGGTCGGGTCGGACTGAAGCTTTCTTT

v_call: TRBV6-5
clone_size: NA
d_call: NA
j_call: TRBJ1-2
cdr3_aa: CASSLHRDGYTF
cdr3_nt: TGTGCCAGCAGTTTACACAGGGATGGCTACACCTTC

v_call: TRBV25-1
clone_size: NA
d_call: NA
j_call: TRBJ1-6
cdr3_aa: CASSTTGGNSPLHF
cdr3_nt: TGTGCCAGCAGTACAACGGGTGGTAATTCACCCCTCCACTTT

v_call: TRBV5-1
clone_size: NA
d_call: NA
j_call: TRBJ1-1
cdr3_aa: CASSLSQAANTEAFF
cdr3_nt: TGCGCCAGCAGCTTGTCCCAGGCCGCAAACACTGAAGCTTTCTTT

v_call: TRBV3-1/TRBV3-2
clone_size: NA
d_call: TRBD2
j_call: TRBJ2-3
cdr3_aa: CASSQTSATDTQYF
cdr3_nt: TGTGCCAGCAGCCAAACTAGCGCCACAGATACGCAGTATTTT

v_call: TRBV29-1
clone_size: few
d_call: NA
j_call: TRBJ2-5
cdr3_aa: CSVGGSDQKKTQYF
cdr3_nt: TGCAGCGTTGGAGGCTCCGACCAGAAGAAGACCCAGTACTTC

v_call: TRBV19
clone_size: NA
d_call: TRBD2
j_call: TRBJ2-5
cdr3_aa: CASSISGRAYETQYF
cdr3_nt: TGTGCCAGTAGTATTAGCGGGAGGGCCTATGAGACCCAGTACTTC

v_call: TRBV6-5
clone_size: NA
d_call: TRBD1
j_call: TRBJ2-1
cdr3_aa: CASSRQGTKKQFF
cdr3_nt: TGTGCCAGCAGTCGACAGGGGACAAAGAAGCAGTTCTTC

v_call: TRBV20-1
clone_size: NA
d_call: TRBD2
j_call: TRBJ2-1
cdr3_aa: CSASSSGYNEQFF
cdr3_nt: TGCAGTGCTAGTTCTAGCGGCTACAATGAGCAGTTCTTC

v_call: TRBV28
clone_size: NA
d_call: NA
j_call: TRBJ2-5
cdr3_aa: CASSSTGHDQETQYF
cdr3_nt: TGTGCCAGCAGTTCAACAGGCCACGACCAAGAGACCCAGTACTTC

v_call: TRBV20-1
clone_size: NA
d_call: NA
j_call: TRBJ2-1
cdr3_aa: CSASNRGIRNEQFF
cdr3_nt: TGCAGTGCTAGTAACCGCGGGATACGCAATGAGCAGTTCTTC

v_call: TRBV4-1
clone_size: NA
d_call: TRBD1
j_call: TRBJ2-1
cdr3_aa: CASSQPGRDRGYNEQFF
cdr3_nt: TGCGCCAGCAGCCAACCAGGCCGGGACAGGGGCTACAATGAGCAGTTCTTC

v_call: TRBV4-1
clone_size: NA
d_call: NA
j_call: TRBJ2-3
cdr3_aa: CASSQVAGTSTDTQYF
cdr3_nt: TGCGCCAGCAGCCAAGTCGCCGGTACTAGCACAGATACGCAGTATTTT

v_call: TRBV7-3
clone_size: NA
d_call: NA
j_call: TRBJ2-1
cdr3_aa: CASSSNEGEQFF
cdr3_nt: TGTGCCAGCAGCTCAAATGAGGGTGAGCAGTTCTTC

v_call: TRBV7-6
clone_size: NA
d_call: NA
j_call: TRBJ1-6
cdr3_aa: CASSIQVRNSPLHF
cdr3_nt: TGTGCCAGCAGTATACAGGTCCGGAATTCACCCCTCCACTTT

v_call: TRBV10-3
clone_size: NA
d_call: NA
j_call: TRBJ1-5
cdr3_aa: CAISEGAPRQSNQPQHF
cdr3_nt: TGTGCCATCAGTGAGGGGGCCCCCCGGCAGAGCAATCAGCCCCAGCATTTT

v_call: TRBV5-1
clone_size: NA
d_call: TRBD2
j_call: TRBJ2-1
cdr3_aa: CASSPRLAGGSYNEQFF
cdr3_nt: TGCGCCAGCAGCCCCAGACTAGCGGGGGGGTCCTACAATGAGCAGTTCTTC

v_call: TRBV13
clone_size: NA
d_call: NA
j_call: TRBJ2-3
cdr3_aa: CASSLGQDTDTQYF
cdr3_nt: TGTGCCAGCAGCTTAGGGCAGGACACAGATACGCAGTATTTT